This T cell receptor beta chain came from a study of vaccination and CD4 T cells after COVID-19. At the level of the study: The convalescents comprised six males and four females, two of them Hispanic.

Once obtained from cultured CD4+ T cells, the DNA was sequenced using the Oncomine TCR Beta short-read assay. From CD4+ T cells that had been cultured, genomic DNA was extracted. TCRdb itself ran the PCR reads through MiXCR, one entry per CDR3 protein. The sample yields about 16,000 distinct CDR3 sequences, 30% to 45% seen once. As regards this clonotype: Its antigen is unknown.

Treatment of the sample: roughly 10-day PBMC culture with coronavirus spike peptide pools or control peptides (ViraFEST assay). With about 9 days of culture completed, CD4+ T cells were isolated by negative selection. This CDR3 comprises 16 residues. Per germline, CDR1 DFQATT and CDR2 SNEGSKA (reference sequence). V lost 4 bases and J 0 bases, leaving 16 bases between the germline ends. The chain joins TRBV20-1 to TRBJ2-1; D may correspond to TRBD1 or TRBD2 (5 bases each). The sample consisted of cultured CD4+ T cells from blood. The receptor comes from a human donor with COVID-19. The CDR3 DNA follows: TGCAGTGCTATTACTAGGGGCCCGAGCTCCTACAATGAGCAGTTCTTC. The encoded protein is CSAITRGPSSYNEQFF.